Listed below are T cell receptor beta chains from one sample, sequenced in a study of blood T cell repertoires in COVID-19. Only in-frame clones appear in the TCRdb table, and some are missing; sequencing was by immunoSEQ multiplex PCR. The sample carries roughly 60,000 clones, around 90% recorded once. The sequencing input was peripheral blood. These receptors came from a human donor with acute or convalescent COVID-19. The donor label of this sample is uncertain. The CDR3 runs from the conserved cysteine through the conserved F or W. The D gene is left open where the match is weak. For some rows the clone size is stated as once, few or many, or as a class when expanded; others skip it.

D gene	clone size	V gene	J gene	CDR3 DNA	CDR3 protein
TRBD1	-	TRBV28	TRBJ1-1	TGTGCCAGCAGTCCCTCCGGACAGGTGAACACTGAAGCTTTCTTT	CASSPSGQVNTEAFF
TRBD2	-	TRBV15	TRBJ2-2	TGTGCCACCAGCAGACTAACTAGCGGGGTCCCGAGCACCGGGGAGCTGTTTTTT	CATSRLTSGVPSTGELFF
TRBD1	-	TRBV6-4	TRBJ2-1	TGTGCCAGCAGTTGGGGCCGTCAGGGGGTGTACAATGAGCAGTTCTTC	CASSWGRQGVYNEQFF
-	few	TRBV9	TRBJ2-2	TGTGCCAGCAGCGTAAACAGCATAAACACCGGGGAGCTGTTTTTT	CASSVNSINTGELFF
TRBD1	-	TRBV11-3	TRBJ2-3	TGTGCCAGCAGCCATACCCCCGGGACAGGGTTTTCAGATACGCAGTATTTT	CASSHTPGTGFSDTQYF
-	-	TRBV5-8	TRBJ1-5	TGTGCCAGCAGCTTGGCCGGGAGGGCGAGCAATCAGCCCCAGCATTTT	CASSLAGRASNQPQHF
TRBD2	-	TRBV9	TRBJ2-1	TGTGCCAGCAGCGCCCGGACTAGCGGGAGGGCCGTCGACAATGAGCAGTTCTTC	CASSARTSGRAVDNEQFF
TRBD2	-	TRBV3-1/TRBV3-2	TRBJ2-1	TGTGCCAGCAGCCAAGTTTTAGCGGGTCCTTACAATGAGCAGTTCTTC	CASSQVLAGPYNEQFF
-	-	TRBV9	TRBJ2-5	TGTGCCAGCAGCGTAGAAGAAGCCAACCAAGAGACCCAGTACTTC	CASSVEEANQETQYF
-	once	TRBV5-1	TRBJ2-5	TGCGCCAGCAGCTTGTGGTGGCCGGGGGGCCGTGAGACAGGGACCCAGTACTTC	CASSLWWPGGRETGTQYF
-	-	TRBV2	TRBJ2-7	TGTGCCAGCAGTGTCAGGGGCTACGAGCAGTACTTC	CASSVRGYEQYF
TRBD2	-	TRBV10-3	TRBJ2-1	TGTGCCATCAGTGGTCAGGGTACTAGCGGCTATGAGCAGTTCTTC	CAISGQGTSGYEQFF
-	-	TRBV9	TRBJ1-5	TGTGCCAGCAGCGTAGGACAGTCTTATCAGCCCCAGCATTTT	CASSVGQSYQPQHF
TRBD1	once	TRBV29-1	TRBJ2-1	TGCAGCGTCCGGGACAGGGGCATGTACAATGAGCAGTTCTTC	CSVRDRGMYNEQFF
TRBD2	-	TRBV10-3	TRBJ2-2	TGTGCCATCAGTGAGTCGGGCGGGAGGGCCGCCGGGGAGCTGTTTTTT	CAISESGGRAAGELFF
TRBD1	-	TRBV24-1	TRBJ2-5	TGTGCCACCAGTGGAACCGGGACAGGGGTAGAGACCCAGTACTTC	CATSGTGTGVETQYF
-	-	TRBV7-3	TRBJ2-1	TGTGCCAGCAGTTCGAGCTCCTACAATGAGCAGTTCTTC	CASSSSSYNEQFF
TRBD2	once	TRBV27	TRBJ2-7	TGTGCCAGCAGTTCCCCCGGAGGAGCGGGAGGCTCCTACGAGCAGTACTTC	CASSSPGGAGGSYEQYF
TRBD2	-	TRBV30	TRBJ2-3	TGTGCCTGGAGTCCGGGACTAGCGGGGGGGCTATCAGATACGCAGTATTTT	CAWSPGLAGGLSDTQYF
-	-	TRBV15	TRBJ1-2	TGTGCCACCAGCGAAGACAGGAACTATGGCTACACCTTC	CATSEDRNYGYTF
-	-	TRBV29-1	TRBJ2-2	TGCAGCGCCGCTTCAGCGAACACCGGGGAGCTGTTTTTT	CSAASANTGELFF
TRBD1	few	TRBV24-1	TRBJ1-5	TGTGCCACCAGCGAAGGACAGGGGGGTCAGCCCCAGCATTTT	CATSEGQGGQPQHF
TRBD1	-	TRBV2	TRBJ1-1	TGTGCCAGCACGGGACAGTTGAACACTGAAGCTTTCTTT	CASTGQLNTEAFF
TRBD2	-	TRBV7-9	TRBJ2-5	TGTGCCAGCAGCTCACTAGCGGGGGGATCGGAGACCCAGTACTTC	CASSSLAGGSETQYF
-	-	TRBV28	TRBJ1-3	TGTGCCAGCAGTCCAATAGGATTACGGACACAACTCTCTGGAAACACCATATATTTT	CASSPIGLRTQLSGNTIYF
TRBD1	-	TRBV29-1	TRBJ2-2	TGCAGCGTACGACAGGGATCGAACACCGGGGAGCTGTTTTTT	CSVRQGSNTGELFF
TRBD1	-	TRBV5-1	TRBJ2-3	TGCGCCAGTAGCGAGGGGGCACGCACAGATACGCAGTATTTT	CASSEGARTDTQYF
-	once	TRBV6-6	TRBJ2-1	TGTGCCAGCAGTTCCCCGTCCGGGTACAATGAGCAGTTCTTC	CASSSPSGYNEQFF
TRBD1	-	TRBV27	TRBJ1-6	TGTGCCAGCAGTTTGAGGGACAGGGCGGGTTCACCCCTCCACTTT	CASSLRDRAGSPLHF
-	-	TRBV7-3	TRBJ2-7	TGTGCCAGCAGCTTAATCCCTAGCGATCCCGCGGAGCAGTACTTC	CASSLIPSDPAEQYF
-	-	TRBV7-8	TRBJ1-5	TGTGCCAGCAGCTACGATCGAGGGCCCCAGCATTTT	CASSYDRGPQHF
TRBD1	-	TRBV19	TRBJ1-5	TGTGCCAGTAGTACCACAGGGGGCCCTAGCAATCAGCCCCAGCATTTT	CASSTTGGPSNQPQHF
-	once	TRBV30	TRBJ1-1	TGTGCCTGGAGTGTAAGCAGGGAACACACTGAAGCTTTCTTT	CAWSVSREHTEAFF
TRBD1	-	TRBV27	TRBJ1-6	TGTGCCAGCCATTGGGGACAGAATAATTCACCCCTCCACTTT	CASHWGQNNSPLHF
-	-	TRBV18	TRBJ2-2	TGTGCCAGCTCACGGTCGTCGGGCACCGGGGAGCTGTTTTTT	CASSRSSGTGELFF
TRBD1	-	TRBV27	TRBJ1-5	TGTGCCAGCAGTTTACGACAGGGGGGTTACGGACACAATCAGCCCCAGCATTTT	CASSLRQGGYGHNQPQHF
TRBD1	once	TRBV19	TRBJ1-5	TGTGCCAGTATCTCTATGGGGACAGGGATCTATAGCAATCAGCCCCAGCATTTT	CASISMGTGIYSNQPQHF
TRBD1	-	TRBV10-3	TRBJ1-5	TGTGCCATCAGTGCAGGGGGCGGGGGTCAGCCCCAGCATTTT	CAISAGGGGQPQHF
-	-	TRBV11-2	TRBJ2-7	TGTGCCAGCAGCTTATACTCCTACGGGCAGTACTTC	CASSLYSYGQYF
-	-	TRBV15	TRBJ2-4	TGTGCCACCAGCAGGGAGCGAAACATTCAGTACTTC	CATSRERNIQYF
-	few	TRBV19	TRBJ1-1	TGTGCCAGTAGGGACAGCTTTCAGAACACTGAAGCTTTCTTT	CASRDSFQNTEAFF
-	-	TRBV5-4	TRBJ2-5	TGTGCCAGCAGCTCACAGGTTGGGGAGACCCAGTACTTC	CASSSQVGETQYF
TRBD1	-	TRBV19	TRBJ2-7	TGTGCCAGTAGTATCCAAGGGGACAGGGGCAGCTACGAGCAGTACTTC	CASSIQGDRGSYEQYF
-	-	TRBV7-2	TRBJ2-5	TGTGCCAGCAGCTTAGGGCCCAGCCAAGAGACCCAGTACTTC	CASSLGPSQETQYF
-	-	TRBV6-5	TRBJ1-1	TGTGCCAGCCGTCTCGACAGTGTATGGGGCACTGAAGCTTTCTTT	CASRLDSVWGTEAFF
-	-	TRBV20-1	TRBJ1-5	TGCAGTGCTAGTTCAATTAGCAATCAGCCCCAGCATTTT	CSASSISNQPQHF
-	-	TRBV5-6	TRBJ2-3	TGTGCCAGCAGCCACCTTCGGCCCCCCGGGGATACGCAGTATTTT	CASSHLRPPGDTQYF
TRBD1	-	TRBV5-8	TRBJ1-2	TGTGCCAGCAGCATCCCCGGGACAGGGATCTATGGCTACACCTTC	CASSIPGTGIYGYTF
TRBD1	-	TRBV28	TRBJ2-7	TGTGCCAGCAGCTGGAGTACAGGGGTATCCTACGAGCAGTACTTC	CASSWSTGVSYEQYF
-	-	TRBV4-2	TRBJ2-1	TGTGCCAGCAGCCAATTAAGCGAGCAGTTCTTC	CASSQLSEQFF
TRBD2	-	TRBV7-3	TRBJ2-2	TGTGCCAGCAGCTTGACTAGCGGGAGGGGTCGGGCCACCGGGGAGCTGTTTTTT	CASSLTSGRGRATGELFF
TRBD2	-	TRBV3-1/TRBV3-2	TRBJ2-7	TGTGCCAGCAGCCCACTAGCGGGAGACGAGCAGTACTTC	CASSPLAGDEQYF
TRBD2	-	TRBV7-4	TRBJ2-5	TGTGCCAGCAGCTCACCGTCGGAGCGGGGGGTACTCAGGACCCAGTACTTC	CASSSPSERGVLRTQYF
TRBD1	-	TRBV5-5	TRBJ2-4	TGTGCCAGCAGCGGCCTACAGGGGGCTGAGTACTTC	CASSGLQGAEYF
-	-	TRBV19	TRBJ1-4	TGTGCCAGTAGTGAGGCCGGGCCAGGGGTTTACGCAACTAATGAAAAACTGTTTTTT	CASSEAGPGVYATNEKLFF
TRBD1	-	TRBV9	TRBJ2-6	TGTGCCAGCAGCGTATGGACAGGGGCCCGCTCTGGGGCCAACGTCCTGACTTTC	CASSVWTGARSGANVLTF
-	-	TRBV12-3/TRBV12-4	TRBJ1-1	TGTGCCAGCAGTCAGATCTCTAACACTGAAGCTTTCTTT	CASSQISNTEAFF
TRBD2	-	TRBV28	TRBJ2-1	TGTGCCAGCAGGTTACGGCCCCGGCGCGGGGGGGCCGATGAGCAGTTCTTC	CASRLRPRRGGADEQFF
TRBD2	few	TRBV4-2	TRBJ2-4	TGTGCCAGCAGCCAAGGGACTAGCGGTACCCTAGCCAAAAACATTCAGTACTTC	CASSQGTSGTLAKNIQYF